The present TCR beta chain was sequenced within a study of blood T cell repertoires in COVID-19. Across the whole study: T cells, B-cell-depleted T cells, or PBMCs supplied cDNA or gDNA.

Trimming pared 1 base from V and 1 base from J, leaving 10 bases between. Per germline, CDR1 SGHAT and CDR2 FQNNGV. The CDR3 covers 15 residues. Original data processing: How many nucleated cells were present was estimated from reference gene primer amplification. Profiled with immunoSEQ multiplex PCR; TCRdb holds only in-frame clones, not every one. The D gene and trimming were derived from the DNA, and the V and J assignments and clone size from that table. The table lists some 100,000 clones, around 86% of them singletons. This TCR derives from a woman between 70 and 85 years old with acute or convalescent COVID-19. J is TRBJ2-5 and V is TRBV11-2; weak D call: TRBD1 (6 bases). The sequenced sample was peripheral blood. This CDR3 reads CASSLVGASQETQYF. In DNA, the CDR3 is TGTGCCAGCAGCTTAGTGGGGGCGTCCCAAGAGACCCAGTACTTC.